The T cell receptor beta chain described here comes from a study of CD8+CD57+ T cells in acquired aplastic anemia. About the research overall: DNA per sorted CD4+ or CD8+ sample ranged about 0.2 to 30 ug, averaging 3.2 ug. Overall study results and limits: Patients and controls were found to share some 30 CD8+ CDR3 sequences.

Whoever was chosen for sequencing had shown CD8+CD57+ cell expansion by flow cytometry. Patients were treatment-naive when blood was sampled. With respect to this clonotype: The antigen remains undetermined.

This CDR3 region has 13 residues. Between the trimmed V and J ends, which lost 5 bases and 2 bases, there was a span of 10 bases. From germline, CDR1 is MNHEY and CDR2 SVGAGI. For CDR3 and TCR beta VDJ profiling, genomic DNA was the template used. TCRdb recomputed calls from the reads with MiXCR, one row per CDR3 protein. Of under 500,000 distinct CDR3 sequences listed, over 25% are singletons. The V and J genes are TRBV6-5 and TRBJ2-7; D not resolved. This sequence was found in a human donor with aplastic anemia. Sequenced sample: sorted CD4+, CD8+, or CD8+CD57+ T cells (not recorded which) from PBMCs. CDR3 protein: CASSPRVTYEQYF. CDR3 DNA: TGTGCCAGCAGTCCCCGCGTTACCTACGAGCAGTACTTC.